These T cell receptor beta chains were read from a single sample in a study of CD8 T cells in Susac syndrome. TCRdb re-analysed the immunoSEQ multiplex PCR reads in MiXCR, keeping a single row per CDR3 protein. Altogether some 96,000 distinct CDR3 sequences are present, 90% to 95% being singletons, with the ten largest covering about 0.3%. The sample consisted of CD4+ T cells from PBMCs. Every receptor here comes from a human donor with Susac syndrome. Both conserved end residues are part of each CDR3. D genes are given only for firm matches. The size field is filled for only some rows; it gives once, few, many or a size class.

clone_size: -; v_call: TRBV10-3; d_call: -; j_call: TRBJ1-1; cdr3_aa: CAISDRGKNTEAFF; cdr3_nt: TGTGCCATCAGTGACAGGGGTAAGAACACTGAAGCTTTCTTT
clone_size: once; v_call: TRBV20-1; d_call: -; j_call: TRBJ2-7; cdr3_aa: CSARLRESTYEQYF; cdr3_nt: TGCAGTGCTAGACTCCGGGAATCCACCTACGAGCAGTACTTC
clone_size: -; v_call: TRBV20-1; d_call: -; j_call: TRBJ1-2; cdr3_aa: CSAREQNYGYTF; cdr3_nt: TGCAGTGCTAGAGAGCAAAACTATGGCTACACCTTC
clone_size: -; v_call: TRBV10-3; d_call: -; j_call: TRBJ2-5; cdr3_aa: CAIRGDSGGTQYF; cdr3_nt: TGTGCCATCAGGGGCGACTCCGGGGGGACCCAGTACTTC
clone_size: -; v_call: TRBV7-8; d_call: TRBD1; j_call: TRBJ1-1; cdr3_aa: CASSSRQGGKAFF; cdr3_nt: TGTGCCAGCAGCTCGAGACAGGGCGGTAAGGCTTTCTTT
clone_size: once; v_call: TRBV7-2; d_call: -; j_call: TRBJ2-5; cdr3_aa: CASSPQVETQYF; cdr3_nt: TGTGCCAGCAGCCCCCAGGTGGAGACCCAGTACTTC
clone_size: -; v_call: TRBV15; d_call: -; j_call: TRBJ1-5; cdr3_aa: CATSRQEPDQPQHF; cdr3_nt: TGTGCCACCAGCAGACAGGAGCCTGATCAGCCCCAGCATTTT
clone_size: -; v_call: TRBV3-1; d_call: TRBD1; j_call: TRBJ1-1; cdr3_aa: CASSQGGGTVNTEAFF; cdr3_nt: TGTGCCAGCAGCCAAGGAGGGGGCACCGTGAACACTGAAGCTTTCTTT
clone_size: -; v_call: TRBV5-1; d_call: TRBD1; j_call: TRBJ2-3; cdr3_aa: CASSISTGTADTQYF; cdr3_nt: TGCGCCAGCAGCATCTCGACCGGGACAGCAGATACGCAGTATTTT
clone_size: -; v_call: TRBV20-1; d_call: TRBD1; j_call: TRBJ2-1; cdr3_aa: CSASNRDRAYNEQFF; cdr3_nt: TGCAGTGCTTCTAACCGGGACAGGGCCTACAATGAGCAGTTCTTC
clone_size: -; v_call: TRBV20-1; d_call: -; j_call: TRBJ1-3; cdr3_aa: CSALFSGNTIYF; cdr3_nt: TGCAGTGCCCTGTTCTCTGGAAACACCATATATTTT
clone_size: -; v_call: TRBV28; d_call: TRBD1; j_call: TRBJ1-5; cdr3_aa: CASSFWDREDDNQPQHF; cdr3_nt: TGTGCCAGCAGTTTCTGGGACAGGGAGGATGACAATCAGCCCCAGCATTTT
clone_size: -; v_call: TRBV11-2; d_call: -; j_call: TRBJ2-7; cdr3_aa: CASSLPFIYEQYF; cdr3_nt: TGTGCCAGCAGCTTACCCTTTATCTACGAGCAGTACTTC
clone_size: -; v_call: TRBV9; d_call: -; j_call: TRBJ2-7; cdr3_aa: CASSRQNYEQYF; cdr3_nt: TGTGCCAGCAGCCGACAAAACTACGAGCAGTACTTC
clone_size: once; v_call: TRBV30; d_call: -; j_call: TRBJ2-3; cdr3_aa: CAWSVFQLGAPDTQYF; cdr3_nt: TGTGCCTGGAGTGTATTTCAGTTGGGGGCCCCAGATACGCAGTATTTT
clone_size: -; v_call: TRBV27; d_call: -; j_call: TRBJ1-5; cdr3_aa: CASSSRTNQPQHF; cdr3_nt: TGTGCCAGCAGTTCAAGGACCAATCAGCCCCAGCATTTT
clone_size: -; v_call: TRBV5-6; d_call: -; j_call: TRBJ1-2; cdr3_aa: CASSWPGRNYGYTF; cdr3_nt: TGTGCCAGCAGCTGGCCCGGACGTAACTATGGCTACACCTTC
clone_size: -; v_call: TRBV4-3; d_call: -; j_call: TRBJ2-3; cdr3_aa: CASSLGAADTQYF; cdr3_nt: TGCGCCAGCAGCCTCGGGGCTGCAGATACGCAGTATTTT
clone_size: -; v_call: TRBV1; d_call: -; j_call: TRBJ2-4; cdr3_aa: CTSSHYVAKNIQYF; cdr3_nt: TGCACCAGCAGCCATTACGTAGCCAAAAACATTCAGTACTTC
clone_size: -; v_call: TRBV3-1; d_call: -; j_call: TRBJ1-5; cdr3_aa: CASSQRWDQPQHF; cdr3_nt: TGTGCCAGCAGCCAAAGGTGGGATCAGCCCCAGCATTTT
clone_size: -; v_call: TRBV7-8; d_call: -; j_call: TRBJ2-5; cdr3_aa: CASSPKRLGETQYF; cdr3_nt: TGTGCCAGCAGCCCGAAGCGTTTGGGAGAGACCCAGTACTTC
clone_size: -; v_call: TRBV7-6; d_call: TRBD1; j_call: TRBJ2-7; cdr3_aa: CASSTNTRQGISYEQYF; cdr3_nt: TGTGCCAGCAGTACGAATACAAGACAGGGGATTTCCTACGAGCAGTACTTC
clone_size: -; v_call: TRBV10-2; d_call: -; j_call: TRBJ2-7; cdr3_aa: CASSESNGPPSYEQYF; cdr3_nt: TGCGCCAGCAGTGAGTCGAATGGGCCACCCTCCTACGAGCAGTACTTC
clone_size: -; v_call: TRBV6-1; d_call: TRBD2; j_call: TRBJ2-2; cdr3_aa: CASIISGGTLNTGELFF; cdr3_nt: TGTGCCAGCATCATCTCCGGGGGGACCCTAAACACCGGGGAGCTGTTTTTT
clone_size: -; v_call: TRBV28; d_call: -; j_call: TRBJ1-5; cdr3_aa: CASSLPGNGNQPQHF; cdr3_nt: TGTGCCAGCAGTTTACCCGGGAATGGGAATCAGCCCCAGCATTTT
clone_size: -; v_call: TRBV30; d_call: -; j_call: TRBJ1-1; cdr3_aa: CAWKKGPNTEAFF; cdr3_nt: TGTGCCTGGAAGAAAGGTCCGAACACTGAAGCTTTCTTT
clone_size: few; v_call: TRBV5-1; d_call: -; j_call: TRBJ2-7; cdr3_aa: CASSLSGSQQYF; cdr3_nt: TGCGCCAGCAGCTTATCCGGGTCCCAGCAGTACTTC
clone_size: -; v_call: TRBV4-1; d_call: TRBD2; j_call: TRBJ2-3; cdr3_aa: CASSPLGLAGTDTQYF; cdr3_nt: TGCGCCAGCAGCCCCTTGGGACTAGCGGGGACAGATACGCAGTATTTT
clone_size: -; v_call: TRBV28; d_call: TRBD1; j_call: TRBJ1-2; cdr3_aa: CASSYRGLYGYTF; cdr3_nt: TGTGCCAGCAGTTACAGGGGACTCTATGGCTACACCTTC
clone_size: -; v_call: TRBV29-1; d_call: -; j_call: TRBJ2-5; cdr3_aa: CSVSGGFRSGRTQYF; cdr3_nt: TGCAGCGTTTCGGGCGGGTTCCGGTCAGGGAGGACCCAGTACTTC
clone_size: -; v_call: TRBV7-9; d_call: TRBD2; j_call: TRBJ2-2; cdr3_aa: CASSLPRRLAGVTGELFF; cdr3_nt: TGTGCCAGCAGCTTACCTCGGCGTCTAGCGGGAGTCACCGGGGAGCTGTTTTTT
clone_size: -; v_call: TRBV28; d_call: -; j_call: TRBJ2-7; cdr3_aa: CASSLEREFDEQYF; cdr3_nt: TGTGCCAGCAGTTTAGAGAGGGAATTCGACGAGCAGTACTTC
clone_size: -; v_call: TRBV18; d_call: TRBD1; j_call: TRBJ2-3; cdr3_aa: CASSPGQGATDTQYF; cdr3_nt: TGTGCCAGCTCACCGGGACAGGGGGCGACAGATACGCAGTATTTT
clone_size: -; v_call: TRBV11-2; d_call: TRBD1; j_call: TRBJ2-2; cdr3_aa: CASSATTGEGGELFF; cdr3_nt: TGTGCCAGCAGCGCAACCACAGGGGAAGGCGGGGAGCTGTTTTTT
clone_size: once; v_call: TRBV29-1; d_call: -; j_call: TRBJ1-1; cdr3_aa: CSGRDNRGGTEAFF; cdr3_nt: TGCAGCGGCCGGGACAACCGAGGGGGCACTGAAGCTTTCTTT
clone_size: -; v_call: TRBV28; d_call: -; j_call: TRBJ2-7; cdr3_aa: CASSQGLVEQYF; cdr3_nt: TGTGCCAGCAGTCAGGGCCTGGTCGAGCAGTACTTC
clone_size: -; v_call: TRBV20-1; d_call: -; j_call: TRBJ2-7; cdr3_aa: CSARDWQGPYEQYF; cdr3_nt: TGCAGTGCTAGAGATTGGCAGGGGCCTTACGAGCAGTACTTC
clone_size: -; v_call: TRBV29-1; d_call: -; j_call: TRBJ1-3; cdr3_aa: CSVGGSSGNTIYF; cdr3_nt: TGCAGCGTTGGAGGTAGCTCTGGAAACACCATATATTTT
clone_size: -; v_call: TRBV3-1; d_call: -; j_call: TRBJ1-2; cdr3_aa: CASSQSPQGLGGYTF; cdr3_nt: TGTGCCAGCAGCCAATCCCCCCAGGGACTGGGTGGCTACACCTTC
clone_size: once; v_call: TRBV4-3; d_call: -; j_call: TRBJ1-2; cdr3_aa: CASSQGMDSLYGYTF; cdr3_nt: TGCGCCAGCAGCCAAGGCATGGACAGTTTATATGGCTACACCTTC
clone_size: -; v_call: TRBV18; d_call: -; j_call: TRBJ2-6; cdr3_aa: CASSPIPGSGANVLTF; cdr3_nt: TGTGCCAGCTCACCGATCCCTGGGTCCGGGGCCAACGTCCTGACTTTC
clone_size: once; v_call: TRBV5-1; d_call: TRBD1; j_call: TRBJ2-3; cdr3_aa: CASSLEDRATDTQYF; cdr3_nt: TGCGCCAGCAGCTTGGAGGACAGGGCCACAGATACGCAGTATTTT
clone_size: -; v_call: TRBV5-1; d_call: -; j_call: TRBJ2-1; cdr3_aa: CASSLSSGNHNEQFF; cdr3_nt: TGCGCCAGCAGCCTGTCCTCCGGGAACCACAATGAGCAGTTCTTC
clone_size: -; v_call: TRBV7-9; d_call: -; j_call: TRBJ1-2; cdr3_aa: CASSFMPGTSNGYTF; cdr3_nt: TGTGCCAGCAGCTTTATGCCCGGGACCTCTAATGGCTACACCTTC
clone_size: -; v_call: TRBV14; d_call: -; j_call: TRBJ1-1; cdr3_aa: CASRLSTGRVTEAFF; cdr3_nt: TGTGCCAGCAGACTAAGCACAGGGAGGGTCACTGAAGCTTTCTTT
clone_size: -; v_call: TRBV7-2; d_call: TRBD1; j_call: TRBJ2-7; cdr3_aa: CASSIRQGSYEQYF; cdr3_nt: TGTGCCAGCAGCATCCGACAGGGTTCCTACGAGCAGTACTTC
clone_size: -; v_call: TRBV5-1; d_call: -; j_call: TRBJ2-5; cdr3_aa: CASSFGGGRETQYF; cdr3_nt: TGCGCCAGCAGTTTCGGCGGGGGCCGGGAGACCCAGTACTTC
clone_size: -; v_call: TRBV5-6; d_call: TRBD1; j_call: TRBJ1-5; cdr3_aa: CASSPGTVNQPQHF; cdr3_nt: TGTGCCAGCAGCCCAGGGACAGTTAATCAGCCCCAGCATTTT